This TCR beta chain was sequenced in a study of vaccination and CD4 T cells after COVID-19. In the study overall: Median time from COVID diagnosis to post-COVID sampling was under 120 days (35 to 161).

Trimming cost V 7 bases and J 5 bases; bases outside gene matches: 8. The CDR3 runs 15 residues. Germline V CDR1 and CDR2: MNHEY, SMNVEV (reference sequence). Indicated treatment: roughly nine-day PBMC culture with coronavirus spike peptide pools or control peptides (ViraFEST assay). Oncomine TCR Beta short-read sequencing was applied to DNA from cultured CD4+ T cells. TCRdb analysed the PCR reads with MiXCR anew, one entry per CDR3 protein. The sample yields some 20,000 distinct CDR3 sequences, over 45% seen once. About this clonotype: Its antigen remains unidentified.

The source material was cultured CD4+ T cells from blood. This chain connects TRBV27 to TRBJ2-3; 11 positions agree with TRBD2. The sequence was obtained from a human donor with COVID-19. The CDR3, as DNA: TGTGCCAGCACCAATCTAGGGACTAGCGGAGATACGCAGTATTTT. Translated: CASTNLGTSGDTQYF.